This T cell receptor beta chain is from a study of early T cells in non-severe SARS-CoV-2 infection. Study-level results: In VDJdb matching, anti-spike CD8 responses were favored while private and CD4 specificities went missing.

This clonotype was picked up a small number of times. Its antigen is unidentified. Unique molecular identifiers (one per individual cDNA molecule) were attached. TCRdb re-derived calls from the 5' RACE reads in MiXCR, one entry per CDR3 protein. The table shows around 66,000 distinct CDR3 sequences, with over 10% occurring only once. This CDR3 has 16 residues. From germline, CDR1 is SGHVS and CDR2 FNYEAQ. The V gene end was trimmed by 5 bases and the J gene end by 4 bases; junction bases not matched to a gene: 9. Sequencing input: whole blood. This receptor was obtained from an adult who was a healthcare worker with PCR-confirmed SARS-CoV-2 infection or an uninfected control (not recorded which). The chain couples TRBV7-6 to TRBJ2-2; 8 positions agree with TRBD1. CDR3 loop: CASSPRGDRGTGELFF. The CDR3 DNA reads as TGTGCCAGCAGCCCCCGAGGCGACAGGGGCACCGGGGAGCTGTTTTTT. The full variable domain, with the rest looked up from reference TRBV7-6 and TRBJ2-2, is GAGVSQSPRYKVTKRGQDVALRCDPISGHVSLYWYRQALGQGPEFLTYFNYEAQQDKSGLPNDRFSAERPEGSISTLTIQRTEQRDSAMYRCASSPRGDRGTGELFFGEGSRLTVL.